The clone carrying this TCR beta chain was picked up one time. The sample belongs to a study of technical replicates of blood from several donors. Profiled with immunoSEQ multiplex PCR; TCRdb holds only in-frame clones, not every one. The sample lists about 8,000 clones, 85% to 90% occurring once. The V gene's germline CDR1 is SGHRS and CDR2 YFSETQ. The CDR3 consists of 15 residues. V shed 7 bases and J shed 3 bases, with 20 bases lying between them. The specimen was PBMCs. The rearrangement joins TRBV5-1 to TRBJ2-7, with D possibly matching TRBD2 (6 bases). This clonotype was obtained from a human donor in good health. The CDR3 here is CASAVSSEGDYEQYF. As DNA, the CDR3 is TGCGCCAGCGCCGTATCGTCGGAGGGCGACTACGAGCAGTACTTC.